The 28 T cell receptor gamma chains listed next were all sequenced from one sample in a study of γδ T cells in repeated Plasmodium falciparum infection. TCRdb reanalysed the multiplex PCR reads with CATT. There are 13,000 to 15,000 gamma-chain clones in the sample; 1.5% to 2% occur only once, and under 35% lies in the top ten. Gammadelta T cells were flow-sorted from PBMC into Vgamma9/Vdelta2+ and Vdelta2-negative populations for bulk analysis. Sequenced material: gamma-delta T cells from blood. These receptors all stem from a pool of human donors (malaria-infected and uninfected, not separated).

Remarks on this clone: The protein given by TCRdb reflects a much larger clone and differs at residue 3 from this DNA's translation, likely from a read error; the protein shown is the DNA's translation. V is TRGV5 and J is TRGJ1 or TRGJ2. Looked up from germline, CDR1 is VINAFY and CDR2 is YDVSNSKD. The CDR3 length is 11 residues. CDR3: CAAWVYGEKLF. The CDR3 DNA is TGTGCCGCCTGGGTCTACGGTGAGAAACTCTTT.

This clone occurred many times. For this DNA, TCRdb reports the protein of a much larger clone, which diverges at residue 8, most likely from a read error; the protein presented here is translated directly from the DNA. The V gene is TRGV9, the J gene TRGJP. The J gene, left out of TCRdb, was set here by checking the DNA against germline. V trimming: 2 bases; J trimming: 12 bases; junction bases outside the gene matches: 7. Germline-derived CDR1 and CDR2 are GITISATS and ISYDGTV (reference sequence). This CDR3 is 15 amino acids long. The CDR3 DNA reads TGTGCCTTGTGGGAGGCGGGGCCGGGCAAAAAAATCAAGGTATTT. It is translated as CALWEAGPGKKIKVF.

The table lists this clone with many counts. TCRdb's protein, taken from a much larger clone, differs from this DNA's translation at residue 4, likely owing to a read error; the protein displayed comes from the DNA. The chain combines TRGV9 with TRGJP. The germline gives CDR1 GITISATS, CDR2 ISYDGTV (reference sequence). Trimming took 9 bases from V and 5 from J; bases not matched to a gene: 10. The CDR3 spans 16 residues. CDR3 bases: TGTGCCTTGCGGGGCAGTAAAGAGTTGGGCAAAAAAATCAAGGTATTT. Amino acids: CALRGSKELGKKIKVF.

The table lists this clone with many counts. The CDR3 loop reads CATWDGPGSSDWIKTF. CDR3 DNA sequence: TGTGCCACCTGGGACGGGCCGGGGAGTAGTGATTGGATCAAGACGTTT. The chain links TRGV2 to TRGJP2. The V gene's germline CDR1 is EGSNGY and CDR2 YDSYNSKV. V lost 0 bases and J lost 2; bases outside the gene matches: 6. This CDR3 has 16 amino acids.

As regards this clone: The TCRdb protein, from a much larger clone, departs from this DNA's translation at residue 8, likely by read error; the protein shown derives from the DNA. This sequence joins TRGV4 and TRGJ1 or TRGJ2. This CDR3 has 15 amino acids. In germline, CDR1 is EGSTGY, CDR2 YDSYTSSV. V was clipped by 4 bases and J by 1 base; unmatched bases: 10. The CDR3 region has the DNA TGTGCCACCTGGGACCCTCATACAAATTATTATAAGAAACTCTTT. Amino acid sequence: CATWDPHTNYYKKLF.

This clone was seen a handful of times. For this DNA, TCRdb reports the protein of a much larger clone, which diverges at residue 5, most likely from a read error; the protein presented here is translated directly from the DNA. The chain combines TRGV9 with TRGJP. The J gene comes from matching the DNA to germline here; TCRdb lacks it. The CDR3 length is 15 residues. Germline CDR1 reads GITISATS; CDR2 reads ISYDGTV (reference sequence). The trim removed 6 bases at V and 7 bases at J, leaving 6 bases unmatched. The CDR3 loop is CALWSTELGKKIKVF. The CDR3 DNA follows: TGTGCCTTGTGGTCGACTGAGTTGGGCAAAAAAATCAAGGTATTT.

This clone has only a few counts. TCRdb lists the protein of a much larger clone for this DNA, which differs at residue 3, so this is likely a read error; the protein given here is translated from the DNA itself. The CDR3 coding sequence is TGTGCCTCCTGGGATGGATTCCCTCTTAATTATTATAAGAAACTCTTT. Translated, it gives CASWDGFPLNYYKKLF. J is TRGJ1 or TRGJ2 and V is TRGV4. Germline V gives CDR1 EGSTGY, CDR2 YDSYTSSV. CDR3 length equals 16 residues.

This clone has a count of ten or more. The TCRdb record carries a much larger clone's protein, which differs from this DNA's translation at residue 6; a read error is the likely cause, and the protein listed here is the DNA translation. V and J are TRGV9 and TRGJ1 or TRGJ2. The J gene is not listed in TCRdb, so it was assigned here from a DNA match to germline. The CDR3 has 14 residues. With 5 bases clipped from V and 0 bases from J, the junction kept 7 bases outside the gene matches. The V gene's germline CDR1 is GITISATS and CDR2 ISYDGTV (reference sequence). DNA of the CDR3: TGTGCCTTGTGGGGCAATTCGAATTATTATAAGAAACTCTTT. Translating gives CALWGNSNYYKKLF.

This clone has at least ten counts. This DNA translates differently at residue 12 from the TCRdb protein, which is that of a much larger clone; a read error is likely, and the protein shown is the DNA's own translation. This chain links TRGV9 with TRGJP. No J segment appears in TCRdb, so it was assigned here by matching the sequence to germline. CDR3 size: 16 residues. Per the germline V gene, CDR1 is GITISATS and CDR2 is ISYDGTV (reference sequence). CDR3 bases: TGTGCCTTGTGGGACCTTCAAGAGTTGGGCAAAAGAATCAAGGTATTT. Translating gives CALWDLQELGKRIKVF.

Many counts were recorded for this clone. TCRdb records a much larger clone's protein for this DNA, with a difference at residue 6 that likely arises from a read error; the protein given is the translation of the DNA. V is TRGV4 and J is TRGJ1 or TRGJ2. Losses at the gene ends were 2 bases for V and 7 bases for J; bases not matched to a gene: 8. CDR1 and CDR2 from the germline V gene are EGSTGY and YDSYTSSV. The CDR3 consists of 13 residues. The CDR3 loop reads CATWDEPRYKKLF. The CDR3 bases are TGTGCCACCTGGGATGAGCCAAGGTATAAGAAACTCTTT.

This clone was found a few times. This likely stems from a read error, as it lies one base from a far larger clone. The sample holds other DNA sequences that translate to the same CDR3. The CDR3 DNA reads as TGCGCCTTGTGGAAAAGGTATAAGAAACTCTTT. It specifies CALWKRYKKLF. The chain carries TRGV9 and TRGJ1 or TRGJ2. Because TCRdb records no J gene, it was assigned here through a match of the DNA to germline. From germline, CDR1 is GITISATS and CDR2 ISYDGTV (reference sequence). The CDR3 length is 11 residues.

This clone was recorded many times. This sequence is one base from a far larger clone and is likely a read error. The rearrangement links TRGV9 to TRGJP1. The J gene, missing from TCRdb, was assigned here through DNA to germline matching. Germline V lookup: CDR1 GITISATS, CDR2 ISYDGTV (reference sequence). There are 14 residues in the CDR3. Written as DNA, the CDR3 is TGTGCCTTGTGGGAGTATACTACTGGTTGGTTCAAGATATTT. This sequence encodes CALWEYTTGWFKIF.

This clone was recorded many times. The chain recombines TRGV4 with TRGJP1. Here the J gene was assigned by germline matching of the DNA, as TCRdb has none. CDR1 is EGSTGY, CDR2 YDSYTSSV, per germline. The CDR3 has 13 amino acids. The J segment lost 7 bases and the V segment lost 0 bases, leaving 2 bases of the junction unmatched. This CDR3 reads CATWDGYGWFKIF. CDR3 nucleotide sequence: TGTGCCACCTGGGATGGGTATGGTTGGTTCAAGATATTT.

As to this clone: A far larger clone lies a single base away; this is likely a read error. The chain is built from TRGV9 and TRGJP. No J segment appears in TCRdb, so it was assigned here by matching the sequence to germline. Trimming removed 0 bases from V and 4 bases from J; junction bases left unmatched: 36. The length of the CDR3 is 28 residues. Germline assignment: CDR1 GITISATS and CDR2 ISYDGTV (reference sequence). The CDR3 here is CALWEVFRTQSSGPLRPQQELGKKIKVF. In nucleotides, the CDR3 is TGTGCCTTGTGGGAGGTGTTCCGAACCCAAAGTTCAGGCCCTTTACGCCCTCAACAAGAGTTGGGCAAAAAAATCAAGGTATTT.

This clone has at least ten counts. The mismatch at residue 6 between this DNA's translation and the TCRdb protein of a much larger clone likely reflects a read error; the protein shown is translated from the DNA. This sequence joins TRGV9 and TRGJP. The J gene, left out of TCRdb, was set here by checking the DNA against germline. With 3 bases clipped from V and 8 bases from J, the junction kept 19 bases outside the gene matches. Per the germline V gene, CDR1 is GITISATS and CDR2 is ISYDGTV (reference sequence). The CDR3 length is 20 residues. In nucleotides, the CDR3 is TGTGCCTTGTGGGAGATGGAGCAATGGGGCAAAAAGTTGGGCAAAAAAATCAAGGTATTT. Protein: CALWEMEQWGKKLGKKIKVF.

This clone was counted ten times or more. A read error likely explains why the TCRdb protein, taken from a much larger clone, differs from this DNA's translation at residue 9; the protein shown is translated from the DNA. As DNA, the CDR3 is TGTGCCTTGTGGGAGGTGCTGCGTAGGAAACTCTTT. It codes for CALWEVLRRKLF. The V and J genes are TRGV9 and TRGJ1 or TRGJ2. Trimming removed 0 bases from V and 12 bases from J; junction bases left unmatched: 8. CDR1 is GITISATS and CDR2 is ISYDGTV in the germline V gene (reference sequence). The CDR3 has 12 amino acids.

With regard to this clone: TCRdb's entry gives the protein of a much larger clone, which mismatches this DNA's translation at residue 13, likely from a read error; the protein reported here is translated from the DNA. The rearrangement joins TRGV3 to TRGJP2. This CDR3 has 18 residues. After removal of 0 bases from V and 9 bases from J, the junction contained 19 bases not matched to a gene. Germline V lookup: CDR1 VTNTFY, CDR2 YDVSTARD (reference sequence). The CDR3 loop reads CATWDRPLGPWSNWIKTF. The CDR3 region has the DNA TGTGCCACCTGGGACAGGCCATTAGGCCCCTGGAGTAATTGGATCAAGACGTTT.

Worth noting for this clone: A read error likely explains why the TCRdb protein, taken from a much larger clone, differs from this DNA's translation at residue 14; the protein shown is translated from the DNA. The CDR3 sequence: CALWESNPQELGKRIKVF. CDR3 DNA sequence: TGTGCCTTGTGGGAGTCCAACCCTCAAGAGTTGGGCAAAAGAATCAAGGTATTT. The rearrangement uses TRGV9 and TRGJP. TCRdb carries no J gene annotation; the J gene was assigned here by matching the DNA with germline. Germline lookup yields CDR1 GITISATS and CDR2 ISYDGTV (reference sequence). The CDR3 is 18 amino acids.

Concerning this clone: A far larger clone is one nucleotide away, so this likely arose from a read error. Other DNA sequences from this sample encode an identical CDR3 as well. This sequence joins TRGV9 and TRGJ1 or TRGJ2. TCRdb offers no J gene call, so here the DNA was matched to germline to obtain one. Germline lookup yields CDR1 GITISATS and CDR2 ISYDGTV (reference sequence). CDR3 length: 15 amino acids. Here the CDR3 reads CALWEVHPGYYKKLF. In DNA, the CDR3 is TGCGCCTTGTGGGAGGTGCATCCGGGTTATTATAAGAAACTCTTT.

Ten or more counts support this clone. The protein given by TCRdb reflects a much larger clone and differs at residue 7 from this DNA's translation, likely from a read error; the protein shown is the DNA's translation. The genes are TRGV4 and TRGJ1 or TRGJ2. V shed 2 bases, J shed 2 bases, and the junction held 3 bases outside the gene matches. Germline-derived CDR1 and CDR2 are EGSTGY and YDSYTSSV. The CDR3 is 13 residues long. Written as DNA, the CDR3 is TGTGCCACCTGGGATGTAGATTATTATAAGAAACTCTTT. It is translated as CATWDVDYYKKLF.

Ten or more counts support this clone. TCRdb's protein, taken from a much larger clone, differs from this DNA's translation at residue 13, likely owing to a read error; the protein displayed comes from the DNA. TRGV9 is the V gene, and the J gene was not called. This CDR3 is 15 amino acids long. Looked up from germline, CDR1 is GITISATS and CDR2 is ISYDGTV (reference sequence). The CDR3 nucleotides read TGTGCCTTGTGGGAGCCGGTCGGTAGTGATTGGATCGAGACGTTT. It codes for CALWEPVGSDWIETF.

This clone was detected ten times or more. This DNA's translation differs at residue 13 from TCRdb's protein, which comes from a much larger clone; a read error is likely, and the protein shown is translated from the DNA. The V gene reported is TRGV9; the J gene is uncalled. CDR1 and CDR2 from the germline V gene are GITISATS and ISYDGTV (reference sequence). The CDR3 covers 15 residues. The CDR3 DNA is TGTGCCTTGTGGGAGGTAAAGTTGGGCAAAAAAATCAGGGTATTT. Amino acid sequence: CALWEVKLGKKIRVF.

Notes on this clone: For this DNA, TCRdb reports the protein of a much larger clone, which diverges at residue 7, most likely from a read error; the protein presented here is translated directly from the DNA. For the CDR3, the DNA is TGTGCCTTGTGGGAGGAGGTACAAGAGTTGGGCAAAAAAATCAAGGTATTT. The encoded protein is CALWEEVQELGKKIKVF. V usage is TRGV9 and J usage is TRGJP. CDR1 and CDR2 (germline): GITISATS, ISYDGTV (reference sequence). V dropped 2 bases and J dropped 4; count of bases not matched to a gene: 5. The CDR3 covers 17 residues.

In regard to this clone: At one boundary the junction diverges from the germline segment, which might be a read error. CDR3 DNA sequence: TGTGCCATCTGGGACCGGAGGGTCACTGGTTGGTTCAAGATATTT. Residues: CAIWDRRVTGWFKIF. The gene calls are TRGV2 and TRGJP1. The J gene, not given by TCRdb, was assigned here from a germline match of the nucleotide sequence. The CDR3 contains 15 residues. Germline-derived CDR1 and CDR2 are EGSNGY and YDSYNSKV.

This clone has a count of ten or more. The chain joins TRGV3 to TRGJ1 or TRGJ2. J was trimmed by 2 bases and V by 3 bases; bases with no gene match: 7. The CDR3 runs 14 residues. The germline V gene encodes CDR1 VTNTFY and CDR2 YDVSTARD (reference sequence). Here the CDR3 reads CATWDGTYYYKKLF. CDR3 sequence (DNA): TGTGCCACCTGGGACGGCACTTATTATTATAAGAAACTCTTT.

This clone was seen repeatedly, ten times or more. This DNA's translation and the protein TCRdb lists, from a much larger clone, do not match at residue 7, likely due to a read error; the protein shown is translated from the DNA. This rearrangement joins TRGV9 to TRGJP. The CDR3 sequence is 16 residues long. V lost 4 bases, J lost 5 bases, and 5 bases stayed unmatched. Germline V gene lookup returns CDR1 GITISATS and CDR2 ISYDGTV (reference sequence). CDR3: CALWDQKELGKKIKVF. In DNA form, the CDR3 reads TGTGCCTTGTGGGACCAGAAAGAGTTGGGCAAAAAAATCAAGGTATTT.

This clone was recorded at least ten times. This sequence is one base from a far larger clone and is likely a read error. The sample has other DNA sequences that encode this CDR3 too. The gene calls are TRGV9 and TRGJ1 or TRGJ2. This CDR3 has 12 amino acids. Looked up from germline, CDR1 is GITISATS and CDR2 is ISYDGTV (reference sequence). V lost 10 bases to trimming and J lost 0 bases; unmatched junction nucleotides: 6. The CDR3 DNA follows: TGTGCCTTATGGAGGAATTATTATAAGAAACTCTTT. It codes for CALWRNYYKKLF.

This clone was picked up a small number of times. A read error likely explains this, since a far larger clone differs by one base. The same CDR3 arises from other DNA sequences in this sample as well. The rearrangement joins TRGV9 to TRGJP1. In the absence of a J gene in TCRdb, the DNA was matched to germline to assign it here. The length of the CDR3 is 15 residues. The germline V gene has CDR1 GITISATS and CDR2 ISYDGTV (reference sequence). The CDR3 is CALWEEYTTGWFKIF. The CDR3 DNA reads TGTGCCCTGTGGGAGGAGTATACCACTGGTTGGTTCAAGATATTT.